These 23 T cell receptor beta chains were sequenced from one sample in a study of regulatory T cells in long-lasting Graves disease. Time point: persistent/refractory GD, antithyroid drugs over 5 years with positive TRAb. PBMC-extracted RNA yielded the TCR library. Both iRepertoire HTBI primers and Arm-PCR of CDR3 regions were used to build the TCR beta libraries. Each CDR3 protein gets one entry after TCRdb re-called the multiplex PCR reads with MiXCR. The table lists roughly 450,000 distinct CDR3 sequences, around 20% of them singletons. The sequencing used peripheral blood mononuclear cells (PBMCs), collected when the disease was refractory, from a patient treated with antithyroid drugs. The source of these receptors is a female donor with Graves disease.

This chain uses TRBV2 with TRBJ2-3; the D gene is possibly TRBD2 (7 bases). Germline lookup yields CDR1 SNHLY and CDR2 FYNNEI. The CDR3 extends over 15 amino acids. The V end was cut by 5 bases, the J end by 2 bases, with 14 bases between. CDR3 coding DNA: TGTGCCAGCAGTCCCGGGGGGCCGGTCACAGATACGCAGTATTTT. The encoded protein is CASSPGGPVTDTQYF.

This clonotype has only a few counts. The V call is TRBV15, the J call TRBJ2-5, with D possibly matching TRBD2 (6 bases). V lost 3 bases, J lost 1 base, and 12 bases lay in between. The germline gives CDR1 LNHNV, CDR2 YYDKDF (reference sequence). The CDR3 totals 15 residues. CDR3 DNA: TGTGCCACCAGCAGTGGGGGGAGCGCCCAAGAGACCCAGTACTTC. Protein sequence: CATSSGGSAQETQYF.

This clonotype was detected ten times or more. V is TRBV27 and J is TRBJ2-7; 11 bases are a match to TRBD1. This CDR3 comprises 16 residues. The trim removed 5 bases at V and 4 bases at J, leaving 10 bases unmatched. CDR1 and CDR2 from the germline V gene are MNHEY and SMNVEV (reference sequence). The CDR3 sequence is CASSPIGTGGIYEQYF. In nucleotides, the CDR3 is TGTGCCAGCAGTCCCATTGGGACAGGGGGGATATACGAGCAGTACTTC.

The V call is TRBV28, the J call TRBJ2-1, with a possible D match to TRBD2 (6 bases). Germline V gives CDR1 MDHEN, CDR2 SYDVKM. This CDR3 spans 16 amino acids. Trimming took off 4 bases at V and 0 bases at J, with 13 bases between the two ends. In nucleotides, the CDR3 is TGTGCCAGCAGTTCGTTAGCGGATAGCTCCTACAATGAGCAGTTCTTC. As protein: CASSSLADSSYNEQFF.

The J gene is TRBJ2-2, the V gene TRBV20-1; D call uncertain. Germline-derived CDR1 and CDR2 are DFQATT and SNEGSKA (reference sequence). CDR3 length equals 14 residues. V was cut by 8 bases and J by 2 bases, with 15 bases left in between. The CDR3 sequence: CSFLGQDNTGELFF. Written as DNA, the CDR3 is TGCAGTTTCCTAGGGCAGGACAACACCGGGGAGCTGTTTTTT.

This clonotype was seen only a few times. The V and J genes are TRBV30 and TRBJ2-7, with a weak D call TRBD2 (5 bases). Germline values: CDR1 GTSNPN, CDR2 SVGIG (reference sequence). The CDR3 totals 14 residues. Trimming pared 0 bases from V and 4 bases from J, leaving 13 bases between. The CDR3 is CAWSVLGWAYEQYF. DNA for the CDR3: TGTGCCTGGAGTGTACTAGGGTGGGCATACGAGCAGTACTTC.

This clonotype was counted at least ten times. The chain joins TRBV29-1 to TRBJ1-2, with TRBD1 as a possible D gene (6 bases). The CDR3 runs to 12 residues. CDR1 and CDR2 from the germline V gene are SQVTM and ANQGSEA. Between the trimmed V and J ends, which lost 3 bases and 4 bases, there was a span of 9 bases. The DNA for the CDR3 is TGCAGCGTTGACAGGGGAGCCTATGGCTACACCTTC. This translates into CSVDRGAYGYTF.

As to this clonotype: Just one base apart from a much larger clone, this may be a read error. The chain links TRBV10-3 to TRBJ2-7; D is possibly TRBD1 or TRBD2 (5 bases each). The CDR3 runs to 14 residues. Trimming removed 1 base from V and 6 bases from J, with 13 bases in between. CDR1 is ENHRY, CDR2 SYGVKD, per germline. This chain's CDR3 is CAISEYERDGEQYF. The CDR3 coding sequence is TGTGCCATCAGTGAGTACGAACGGGACGGCGAGCAGTACTTC.

Ten or more counts support this clonotype. The gene calls are TRBV6-1 and TRBJ1-2, with 7 bases identical to TRBD1. The germline gives CDR1 MNHNS, CDR2 SASEGT. Losses at the gene ends were 5 bases for V and 3 bases for J; bases not matched to a gene: 6. The CDR3 has 14 amino acids. As DNA, the CDR3 is TGTGCCAGCAGTCCAGGGACAGCTTACTATGGCTACACCTTC. Translating gives CASSPGTAYYGYTF.

This clonotype has ten or more counts. The CDR3 region has the DNA TGTGCCAGCAGTTCCCTTGATACAACTAACTATGGCTACACCTTC. This gives the protein CASSSLDTTNYGYTF. The rearrangement joins TRBV28 to TRBJ1-2; no clear D. The germline gives CDR1 MDHEN, CDR2 SYDVKM. The V end lost 4 bases, the J end lost 0 bases, and 12 bases lay between the germline ends. This CDR3 is 15 amino acids long.

The CDR3 spells CASSRDSSTNEKLFF. CDR3 DNA: TGCGCCAGCAGCCGGGACAGTTCAACTAATGAAAAACTGTTTTTT. The chain couples TRBV4-1 to TRBJ1-4, with 7 positions matching TRBD1. The CDR3 totals 15 residues. The junction had 2 bases not matched to a gene; V was cut back by 4 bases and J by 0 bases. CDR1 MGHRA and CDR2 YSYEKL come from the germline V gene.

This sequence joins TRBV7-9 and TRBJ2-7, with 13 bases fitting TRBD2. The trim removed 1 base at V and 6 bases at J, leaving 9 bases unmatched. The CDR3 spans 17 residues. Germline lookup yields CDR1 SEHNR and CDR2 FQNEAQ (reference sequence). The DNA for the CDR3 is TGTGCCAGCAGCTTAGGCCGGACTAGCGGGAGTAGCGGCGAGCAGTACTTC. This encodes CASSLGRTSGSSGEQYF. The full variable domain, rest sourced from reference TRBV7-9 and TRBJ2-7, is DTGVSQNPRHKITKRGQNVTFRCDPISEHNRLYWYRQTLGQGPEFLTYFQNEAQLEKSRLLSDRFSAERPKGSFSTLEIQRTEQGDSAMYLCASSLGRTSGSSGEQYFGPGTRLTVT.

As to this clonotype: This may arise from a read error, as a much more abundant clone is one base away. This likely comes from a read error, as the CDR3 has no conserved phenylalanine or tryptophan at its end. V and J are TRBV6-5 and TRBJ1-2; a possible D gene is TRBD1 (6 bases). With 0 bases removed from V and 8 bases from J, the gap between germline ends came to 16 bases. CDR3 length equals 15 residues. Germline assignment: CDR1 MNHEY and CDR2 SVGAGI. CDR3 sequence reads: CASSYSAETGRGYTL. The CDR3 nucleotides read TGTGCCAGCAGTTACTCGGCGGAAACAGGGCGAGGCTACACCCTC.

Ten or more counts support this clonotype. The V gene is TRBV2, the J gene TRBJ1-1; D gene unclear. Germline CDR1 and CDR2: SNHLY and FYNNEI. The CDR3 loop spans 12 amino acids. V was pared by 7 bases and J by 5 bases, with 11 bases between. DNA of the CDR3: TGTGCCAGCACCCCTGTGAGAACTGAAGCTTTCTTT. Its translation: CASTPVRTEAFF.

As concerns this clonotype: One base away lies a much larger clone, so this may be a sequencing read error. Likely a read error: the CDR3 ends without its conserved phenylalanine or tryptophan. V is TRBV13 and J is TRBJ1-2; D is undetermined. The germline V gene encodes CDR1 PRHDT and CDR2 FYEKMQ (reference sequence). Trimming took off 0 bases at V and 6 bases at J, with 8 bases between the two ends. The CDR3 consists of 13 residues. Here the CDR3 reads CASSLGPQDGYTS. DNA for the CDR3: TGTGCCAGCAGCTTAGGGCCGCAGGATGGCTACACCTCC.

This clonotype has more than one count but fewer than ten. V usage is TRBV28 and J usage is TRBJ1-5; D unclear. The germline V gene encodes CDR1 MDHEN and CDR2 SYDVKM. The CDR3 spans 15 residues. V lost 4 bases, J lost 0 bases, and 10 bases lay in between. CDR3 DNA: TGTGCCAGCAGTTCCGGTGATTTTAGCAATCAGCCCCAGCATTTT. Translated: CASSSGDFSNQPQHF.

This clonotype appeared many times. The gene calls are TRBV7-8 and TRBJ2-7; 9 bases align to TRBD2. Germline CDR1 and CDR2: SGHVS and FQNEAQ. V was pared by 6 bases and J by 2 bases, with 5 bases of the junction left unmatched. There are 14 residues in the CDR3. In nucleotides, the CDR3 is TGTGCCAGCAGGTGGACTAGCGCTACCTACGAGCAGTACTTC. This translates into CASRWTSATYEQYF.

The chain recombines TRBV7-9 with TRBJ2-5; 7 bases fit TRBD2. The CDR3 runs 16 residues. The V gene end was trimmed by 5 bases and the J gene end by 0 bases; junction bases not matched to a gene: 9. In germline, CDR1 is SEHNR, CDR2 FQNEAQ (reference sequence). CDR3 sequence: CASSARLAKNQETQYF. Here the CDR3 DNA reads TGTGCCAGCAGCGCCCGACTAGCCAAGAACCAAGAGACCCAGTACTTC.

This clonotype was picked up many times. Compared with germline, one end of the junction differs, possibly owing to a read error. This chain uses TRBV12-3 or TRBV12-4 with TRBJ2-7; perhaps TRBD2 as D (5 bases). This CDR3 has 12 residues. CDR3 amino acids: CASSLGPGEQYF. The CDR3 DNA reads as TGTGCCAGCAGCTTAGGACCGGGAGAGCAGTACTTC.

In this sample, this clonotype turned up many times. Here the CDR3 reads CASSLRGSQELNYGYTF. The CDR3 nucleotides read TGCGCCAGCAGCTTGCGCGGATCTCAAGAACTTAACTATGGCTACACCTTC. The chain has TRBV5-1 and TRBJ1-2, with no clear D. Germline V gene lookup returns CDR1 SGHRS and CDR2 YFSETQ. The V gene lost 1 base and the J gene lost 1 base, with 17 bases spanning the gap. CDR3 length: 17 residues.

For this clonotype: Possible read error: a much larger clone is one base away. No conserved phenylalanine or tryptophan ends this CDR3, so it is likely a read error. V gene TRBV28 combines with J gene TRBJ1-5; maybe TRBD1 (5 bases). Germline CDR1 MDHEN, CDR2 SYDVKM. With 4 bases removed from V and 6 bases from J, the gap between germline ends came to 13 bases. The CDR3 is 14 amino acids. CDR3 bases: TGTGCCAGCAGTTCGACGGGGCTACTTCAGCCCCAGCATTCT. Protein sequence: CASSSTGLLQPQHS.

This clonotype was seen many times. The chain employs TRBV12-3 or TRBV12-4 and TRBJ2-4, with D maybe TRBD2 (6 bases). The V gene lost 3 bases and the J gene lost 9 bases, with 15 bases spanning the gap. The CDR3 is made up of 14 amino acids. CDR3 coding DNA: TGTGCCAGCAGTTTCGGAGGGATGGTCGGCATTCAGTACTTC. Protein: CASSFGGMVGIQYF.

This clonotype was picked up a small number of times. The chain couples TRBV7-9 to TRBJ2-5, with D perhaps matching TRBD1 or TRBD2 (5 bases each). Trimming removed 5 bases from V and 2 bases from J, with 18 bases in between. The CDR3 runs 16 residues. The germline gives CDR1 SEHNR, CDR2 FQNEAQ (reference sequence). In DNA, the CDR3 is TGTGCCAGCAGCGTTACCGACGGGTGGGGGCAAGAGACCCAGTACTTC. Residues: CASSVTDGWGQETQYF.